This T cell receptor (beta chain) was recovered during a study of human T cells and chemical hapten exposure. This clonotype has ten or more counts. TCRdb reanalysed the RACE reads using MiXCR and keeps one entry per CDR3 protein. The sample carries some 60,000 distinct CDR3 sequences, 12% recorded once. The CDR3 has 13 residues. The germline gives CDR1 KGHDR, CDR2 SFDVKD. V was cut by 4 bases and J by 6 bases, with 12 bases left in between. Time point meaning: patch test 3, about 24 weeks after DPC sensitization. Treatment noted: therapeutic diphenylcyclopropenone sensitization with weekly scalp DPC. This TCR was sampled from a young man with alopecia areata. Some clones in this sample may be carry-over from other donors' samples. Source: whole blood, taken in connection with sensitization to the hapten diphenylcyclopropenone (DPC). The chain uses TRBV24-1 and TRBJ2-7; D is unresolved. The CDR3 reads CATSDSDTLEQYF. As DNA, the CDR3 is TGTGCCACCAGTGACTCCGACACCCTCGAGCAGTACTTC.